This T cell receptor beta chain was documented in a study of T cell responses to AZD1222 COVID-19 vaccine. Germline V gene sequence: CDR1 LGHDT, CDR2 YNNKEL (reference sequence). V lost 0 bases, J lost 0 bases, and 11 bases stayed unmatched. The CDR3 extends over 19 amino acids. Data came from immunoSEQ multiplex PCR; TCRdb stores just in-frame clones and leaves some out. The table shows approximately 110,000 clones, with 88% occurring only once. The chain employs TRBV3-1 (or the pseudogene TRBV3-2) and TRBJ2-7, with 10 bases lining up with TRBD1. The TCR comes from an adult in good health. The sequencing used peripheral blood, collected on day 0 of AZD1222 vaccination. The CDR3 region is CASSQDLKRDRGHSYEQYF. As DNA, the CDR3 is TGTGCCAGCAGCCAAGATCTCAAAAGGGACAGGGGACACTCCTACGAGCAGTACTTC.